This T cell receptor (beta chain) was observed in a study of neurological immune-mediated disorders. General study points: Expansion of TCR clones was greatest in HTLV-1-associated myelopathy and smallest in multiple sclerosis, where it fell below that of healthy controls. The expanded clones of different subjects shared no CDR3 amino acid sequences (suggesting private repertoires in all groups). With the multiple sclerosis repertoire cluster, neither clinical nor MRI features showed any association.

Unsorted libraries were generated from 2 million PBMCs held at -80 degrees C. TCRdb reprocessed the 5' RACE reads with MiXCR, giving one entry per CDR3 protein. The sample has about 70,000 distinct CDR3 sequences; about 3% are singletons. Trimming at V came to 5 bases and at J to 4 bases, leaving 9 bases not matched to a gene. Germline values: CDR1 PRHDT, CDR2 FYEKMQ (reference sequence). This CDR3 has 15 amino acids. Many counts were recorded for this clonotype. Its antigen is unknown. Input material: PBMCs. The clonotype comes from a woman in her fifties or sixties with multiple sclerosis. The V and J genes are TRBV13 and TRBJ2-3; 7 bases are a match to TRBD1. The CDR3 protein is CASSQTGIGADTQYF. CDR3 coding DNA: TGTGCCAGCAGCCAGACAGGGATTGGGGCAGATACGCAGTATTTT. Complete variable domain (other parts from reference TRBV13 and TRBJ2-3): AAGVIQSPRHLIKEKRETATLKCYPIPRHDTVYWYQQGPGQDPQFLISFYEKMQSDKGSIPDRFSAQQFSDYHSELNMSSLELGDSALYFCASSQTGIGADTQYFGPGTRLTVL.